Sequencing of this T cell receptor beta chain was carried out in a study of metastatic and nonmetastatic thyroid tumors. Thyroid surgery was preceded by no treatment in any patient. TCRdb recomputed clones from the PCR reads via MiXCR. There are 20,000 or so clones in the sample; about 21% occur only once, and 71% lies in the top ten. This clone was observed at least ten times. The CDR3 has 14 residues. V was clipped by 7 bases and J by 3 bases, with 17 bases between them. Germline V gene lookup returns CDR1 SGHRS and CDR2 YFSETQ. The sequencing input was blood. The sequence derives from a male donor with papillary thyroid cancer or a benign thyroid nodule (not recorded which). Some clones in this sample may be carry-over from other donors' samples. The gene calls are TRBV5-1 and TRBJ2-7; D might be TRBD1 or TRBD2, each matching 7 bases. CDR3 amino acids: CASGVGGTVYEQYF. Written as DNA, the CDR3 is TGCGCCAGCGGGGTCGGGGGGACAGTCTACGAGCAGTACTTC.